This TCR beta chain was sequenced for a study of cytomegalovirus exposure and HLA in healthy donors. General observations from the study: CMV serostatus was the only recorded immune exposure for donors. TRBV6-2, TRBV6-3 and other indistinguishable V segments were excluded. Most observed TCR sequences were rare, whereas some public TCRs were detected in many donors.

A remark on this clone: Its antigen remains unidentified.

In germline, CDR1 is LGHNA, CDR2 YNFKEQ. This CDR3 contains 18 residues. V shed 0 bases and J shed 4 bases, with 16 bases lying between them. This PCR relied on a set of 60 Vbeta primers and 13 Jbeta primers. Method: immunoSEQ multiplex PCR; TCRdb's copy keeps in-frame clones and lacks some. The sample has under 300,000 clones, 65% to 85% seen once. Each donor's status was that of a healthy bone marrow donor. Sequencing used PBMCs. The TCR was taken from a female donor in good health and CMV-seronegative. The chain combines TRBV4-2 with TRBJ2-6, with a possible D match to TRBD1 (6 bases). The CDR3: CASSQEKSQGNGANVLTF. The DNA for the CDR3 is TGTGCCAGCAGCCAAGAAAAAAGCCAGGGGAACGGGGCCAACGTCCTGACTTTC.